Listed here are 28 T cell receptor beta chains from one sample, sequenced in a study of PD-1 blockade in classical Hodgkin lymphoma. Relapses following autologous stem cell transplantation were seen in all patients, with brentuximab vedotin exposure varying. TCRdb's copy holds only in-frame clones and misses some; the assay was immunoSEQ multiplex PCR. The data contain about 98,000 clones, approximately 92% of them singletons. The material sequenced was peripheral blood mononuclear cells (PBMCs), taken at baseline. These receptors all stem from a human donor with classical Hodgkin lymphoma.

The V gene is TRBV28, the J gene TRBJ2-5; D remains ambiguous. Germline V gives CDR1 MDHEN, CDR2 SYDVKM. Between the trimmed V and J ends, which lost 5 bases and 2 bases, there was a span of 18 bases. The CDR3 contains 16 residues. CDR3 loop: CASSGRGWGSQETQYF. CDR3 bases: TGTGCCAGCAGTGGCCGTGGGTGGGGAAGTCAAGAGACCCAGTACTTC.

The CDR3 reads CSVDVRPGELFF. CDR3 sequence (DNA): TGCAGCGTTGACGTTCGGCCCGGGGAGCTGTTTTTT. The J gene is TRBJ2-2, the V gene TRBV29-1; D is unclear. The germline V and J ends were trimmed by 3 bases and 6 bases, with 8 bases remaining between them. CDR1 SQVTM and CDR2 ANQGSEA come from the germline V gene. This CDR3 region has 12 residues.

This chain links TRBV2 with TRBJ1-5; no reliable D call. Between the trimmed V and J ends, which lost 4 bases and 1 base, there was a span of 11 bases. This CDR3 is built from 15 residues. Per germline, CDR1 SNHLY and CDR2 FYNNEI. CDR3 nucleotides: TGTGCCAGCAGTGTTACGATCCGGAGCAATCAGCCCCAGCATTTT. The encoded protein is CASSVTIRSNQPQHF.

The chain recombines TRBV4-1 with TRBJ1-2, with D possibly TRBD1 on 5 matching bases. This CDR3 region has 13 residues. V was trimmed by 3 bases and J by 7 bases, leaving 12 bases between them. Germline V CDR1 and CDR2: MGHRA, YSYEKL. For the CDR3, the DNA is TGCGCCAGCAGCCAGAGGGGTCGCTCTGGCTACACCTTC. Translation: CASSQRGRSGYTF.

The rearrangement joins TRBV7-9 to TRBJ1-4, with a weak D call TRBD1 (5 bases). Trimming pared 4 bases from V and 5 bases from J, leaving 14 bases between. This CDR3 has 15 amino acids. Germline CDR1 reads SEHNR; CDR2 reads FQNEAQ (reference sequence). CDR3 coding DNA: TGTGCCAGCAGCTGGGGGGACGGAAGAAATGAAAAACTGTTTTTT. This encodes CASSWGDGRNEKLFF.

DNA of the CDR3: TGTGCCAGTCAAGGGGAACTCGGGGATACGCAGTATTTT. It is translated as CASQGELGDTQYF. This chain connects TRBV19 to TRBJ2-3; D may be TRBD1 (5 bases). V lost 8 bases, J lost 6 bases, and 15 bases lay in between. From germline, CDR1 is LNHDA and CDR2 SQIVND (reference sequence). The CDR3 extends over 13 amino acids.

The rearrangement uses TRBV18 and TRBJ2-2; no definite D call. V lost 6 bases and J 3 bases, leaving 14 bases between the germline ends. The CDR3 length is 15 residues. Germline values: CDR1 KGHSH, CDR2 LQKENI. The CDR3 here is CASSLISLDTGELFF. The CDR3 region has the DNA TGTGCCAGCTCCCTAATTAGTTTGGACACCGGGGAGCTGTTTTTT.

The CDR3 DNA follows: TGTGCCAGCAGCCGACAGGACCCTGAAGCTTTCTTT. Translating it yields CASSRQDPEAFF. This chain uses TRBV7-9 with TRBJ1-1; TRBD1 is a possible D gene (6 bases). This CDR3 has 12 residues. CDR1 and CDR2 from the germline V gene are SEHNR and FQNEAQ (reference sequence). With 5 bases removed from V and 6 bases from J, the gap between germline ends came to 10 bases.

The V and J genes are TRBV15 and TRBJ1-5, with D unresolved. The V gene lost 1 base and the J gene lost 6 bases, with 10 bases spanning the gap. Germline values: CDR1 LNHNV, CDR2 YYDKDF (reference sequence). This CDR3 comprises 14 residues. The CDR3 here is CATSRVAGSQPQHF. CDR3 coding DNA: TGTGCCACCAGCAGAGTGGCGGGGAGTCAGCCCCAGCATTTT.

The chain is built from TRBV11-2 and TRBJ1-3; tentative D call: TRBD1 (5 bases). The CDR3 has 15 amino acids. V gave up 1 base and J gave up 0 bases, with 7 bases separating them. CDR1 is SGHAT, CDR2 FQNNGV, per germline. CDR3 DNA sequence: TGTGCCAGCAGCTTAGGGGGCGACTCTGGAAACACCATATATTTT. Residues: CASSLGGDSGNTIYF.

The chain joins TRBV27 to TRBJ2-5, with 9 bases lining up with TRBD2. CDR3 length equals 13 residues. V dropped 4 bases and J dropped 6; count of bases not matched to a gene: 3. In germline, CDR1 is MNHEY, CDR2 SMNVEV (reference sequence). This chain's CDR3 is CASSSSGRKTQYF. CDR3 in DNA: TGTGCCAGCAGTTCCAGCGGGAGGAAGACCCAGTACTTC.

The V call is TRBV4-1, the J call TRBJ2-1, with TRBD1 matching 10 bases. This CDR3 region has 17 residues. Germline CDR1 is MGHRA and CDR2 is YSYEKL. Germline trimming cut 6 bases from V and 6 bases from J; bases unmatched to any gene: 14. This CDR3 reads CASRSTGGAGLGNEQFF. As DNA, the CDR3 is TGCGCCAGCAGATCGACAGGGGGCGCAGGGTTAGGCAATGAGCAGTTCTTC.

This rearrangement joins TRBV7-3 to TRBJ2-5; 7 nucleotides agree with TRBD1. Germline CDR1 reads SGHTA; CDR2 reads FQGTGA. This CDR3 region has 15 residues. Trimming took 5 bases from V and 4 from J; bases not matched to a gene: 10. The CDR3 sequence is CASSPGQAGRETQYF. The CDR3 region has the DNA TGTGCCAGCAGCCCCGGACAGGCCGGACGAGAGACCCAGTACTTC.

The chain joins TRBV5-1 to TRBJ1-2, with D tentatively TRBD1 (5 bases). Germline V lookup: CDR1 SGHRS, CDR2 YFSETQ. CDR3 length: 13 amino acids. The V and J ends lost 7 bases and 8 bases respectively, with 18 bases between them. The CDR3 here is CASQQDTLGGYTF. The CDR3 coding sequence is TGCGCCAGCCAACAGGATACCCTCGGGGGCTACACCTTC.

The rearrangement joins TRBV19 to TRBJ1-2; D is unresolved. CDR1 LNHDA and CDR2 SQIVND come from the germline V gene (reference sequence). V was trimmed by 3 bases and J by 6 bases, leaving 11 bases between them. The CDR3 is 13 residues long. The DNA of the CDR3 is TGTGCCAGTAGTATCCCGGACGTCGATGGCTACACCTTC. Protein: CASSIPDVDGYTF.

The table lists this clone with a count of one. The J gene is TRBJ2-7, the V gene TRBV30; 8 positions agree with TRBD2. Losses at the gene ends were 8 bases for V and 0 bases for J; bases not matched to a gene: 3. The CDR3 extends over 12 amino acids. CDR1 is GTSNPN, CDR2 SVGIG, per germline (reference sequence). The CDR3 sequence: CAGGTSSYEQYF. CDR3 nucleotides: TGTGCCGGAGGGACTAGCTCCTACGAGCAGTACTTC.

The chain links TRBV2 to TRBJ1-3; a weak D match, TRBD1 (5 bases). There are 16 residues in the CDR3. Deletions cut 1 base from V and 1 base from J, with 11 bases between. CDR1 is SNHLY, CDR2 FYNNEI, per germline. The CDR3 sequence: CASSEEQGVSGNTIYF. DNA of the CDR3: TGTGCCAGCAGTGAAGAGCAGGGAGTTTCTGGAAACACCATATATTTT.

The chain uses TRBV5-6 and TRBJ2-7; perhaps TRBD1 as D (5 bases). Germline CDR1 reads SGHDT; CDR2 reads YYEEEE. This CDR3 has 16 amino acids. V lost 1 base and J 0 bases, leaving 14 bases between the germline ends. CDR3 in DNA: TGTGCCAGCAGCTTGCAGACAGAGACCTACTCCTACGAGCAGTACTTC. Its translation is CASSLQTETYSYEQYF.

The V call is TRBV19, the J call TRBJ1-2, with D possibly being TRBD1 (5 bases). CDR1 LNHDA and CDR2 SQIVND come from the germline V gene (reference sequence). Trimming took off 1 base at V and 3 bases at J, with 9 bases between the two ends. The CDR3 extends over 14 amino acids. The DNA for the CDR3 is TGTGCCAGTAGTATAGGGGGGATGGACTATGGCTACACCTTC. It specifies CASSIGGMDYGYTF.

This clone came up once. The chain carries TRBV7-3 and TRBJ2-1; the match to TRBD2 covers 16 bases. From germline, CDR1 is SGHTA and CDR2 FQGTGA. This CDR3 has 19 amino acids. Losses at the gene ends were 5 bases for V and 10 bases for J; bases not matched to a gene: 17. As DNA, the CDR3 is TGTGCCAGCAGCCATTCGGGACTAGCGGGAGGGCCGCTACAATTGGAGCAGTTCTTC. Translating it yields CASSHSGLAGGPLQLEQFF.

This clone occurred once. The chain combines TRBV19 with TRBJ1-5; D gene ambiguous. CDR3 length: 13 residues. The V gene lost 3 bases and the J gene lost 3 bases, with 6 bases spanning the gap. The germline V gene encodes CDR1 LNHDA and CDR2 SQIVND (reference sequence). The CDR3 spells CASSISLNQPQHF. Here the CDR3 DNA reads TGTGCCAGTAGTATCTCCCTCAATCAGCCCCAGCATTTT.

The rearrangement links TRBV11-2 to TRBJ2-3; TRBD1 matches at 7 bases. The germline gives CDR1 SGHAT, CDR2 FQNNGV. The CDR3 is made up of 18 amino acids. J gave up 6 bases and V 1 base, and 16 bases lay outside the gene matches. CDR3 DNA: TGTGCCAGCAGCTTAGTCCCGGGACAGAACCTAGGCGTGGATACGCAGTATTTT. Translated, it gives CASSLVPGQNLGVDTQYF.

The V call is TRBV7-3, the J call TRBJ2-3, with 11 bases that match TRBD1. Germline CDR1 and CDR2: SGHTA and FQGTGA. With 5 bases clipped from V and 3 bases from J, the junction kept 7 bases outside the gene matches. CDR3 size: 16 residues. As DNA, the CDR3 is TGTGCCAGCAGCCGAGGACAGGGGGCTAGTACAGATACGCAGTATTTT. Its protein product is CASSRGQGASTDTQYF.

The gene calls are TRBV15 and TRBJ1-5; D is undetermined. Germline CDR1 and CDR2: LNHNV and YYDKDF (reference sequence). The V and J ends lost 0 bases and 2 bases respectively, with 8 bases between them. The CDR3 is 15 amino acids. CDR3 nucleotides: TGTGCCACCAGCAGAGATCTGGCGGGCAATCAGCCCCAGCATTTT. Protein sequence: CATSRDLAGNQPQHF.

CDR3 sequence: CASTRDGLSGANVLTF. CDR3 bases: TGTGCCAGCACCCGGGACGGGCTCTCTGGGGCCAACGTCCTGACTTTC. The genes are TRBV11-1 and TRBJ2-6; D is possibly TRBD1 or TRBD2 (5 bases each). Between the trimmed V and J ends, which lost 7 bases and 0 bases, there was a span of 13 bases. The CDR3 is made up of 16 amino acids. Germline V gives CDR1 SGHAT, CDR2 FQDESV (reference sequence). The full variable domain, rest sourced from reference TRBV11-1 and TRBJ2-6, is EAEVAQSPRYKITEKSQAVAFWCDPISGHATLYWYRQILGQGPELLVQFQDESVVDDSQLPKDRFSAERLKGVDSTLKIQPAELGDSAMYLCASTRDGLSGANVLTFGAGSRLTVL.

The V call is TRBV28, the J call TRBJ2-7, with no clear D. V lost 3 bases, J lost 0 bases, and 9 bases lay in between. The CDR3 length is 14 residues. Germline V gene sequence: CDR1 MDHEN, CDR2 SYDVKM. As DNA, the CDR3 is TGTGCCAGCAGTTTTGATCCTAACTCCTACGAGCAGTACTTC. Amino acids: CASSFDPNSYEQYF.

In DNA, the CDR3 is TGTGCCACCGGACAGGGGAATCCCCTTGGCTACACCTTC. Amino acid sequence: CATGQGNPLGYTF. The genes are TRBV6-5 and TRBJ1-2, with 9 positions matching TRBD1. Germline CDR1 and CDR2: MNHEY and SVGAGI. V shed 10 bases and J 7 bases; nucleotides not matched to a gene: 10. This CDR3 contains 13 residues.

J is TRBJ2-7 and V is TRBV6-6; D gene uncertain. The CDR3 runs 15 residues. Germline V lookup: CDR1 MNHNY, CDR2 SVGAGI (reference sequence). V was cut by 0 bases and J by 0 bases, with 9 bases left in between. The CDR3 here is CASSYSHRASYEQYF. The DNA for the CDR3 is TGTGCCAGCAGTTACTCGCACAGAGCCTCCTACGAGCAGTACTTC.